This TCR beta chain is drawn from a study of OX40 agonist ivuxolimab in advanced cancers. General study results and limits: Expanded clones were, on average, more numerous in CD8+ T cells than in CD4+. In the 0.1 to 3.0 mg/kg range, CD4+ and CD8+ blood T cells had expanded clonally by week 6.

The table came from immunoSEQ multiplex PCR; TCRdb's copy has only in-frame clones and leaves some out. The table shows about 48,000 clones, with 65% to 85% occurring only once. By its share, this clone is medium-sized. Its target is not known. Other DNA sequences of this sample code for an identical CDR3. The clonotype originates from an adult with an advanced solid tumor such as melanoma, head and neck, liver or kidney cancer. Sequences were derived from CD4+ or CD8+ T cells sorted from blood, sampled in a trial of the OX40 agonist ivuxolimab.

The CDR3: CASSETGQGATDTQYF. The CDR3 coding sequence is TGTGCCAGTAGTGAGACGGGACAGGGGGCCACAGATACGCAGTATTTT. J is TRBJ2-3 and V is TRBV19, with 12 bases aligning to TRBD1. With V trimmed by 5 bases and J by 2 bases, 5 bases remained unmatched. Germline V CDR1 and CDR2: LNHDA, SQIVND (reference sequence). CDR3 size: 16 residues. Complete variable domain (other parts from reference TRBV19 and TRBJ2-3): DGGITQSPKYLFRKEGQNVTLSCEQNLNHDAMYWYRQDPGQGLRLIYYSQIVNDFQKGDIAEGYSVSREKKESFPLTVTSAQKNPTAFYLCASSETGQGATDTQYFGPGTRLTVL.